This T cell receptor beta chain was obtained from a study of cytotoxic CD8 clonotypes in ibrutinib-treated CLL. From germline, CDR1 is SQVTM and CDR2 ANQGSEA. V was shortened by 1 base and J by 3 bases, with 1 base between the two germline ends. This CDR3 contains 11 residues. The protocol was immunoSEQ multiplex PCR, while the TCRdb copy is restricted to in-frame clones and leaves out a portion. The sample includes about 3,000 clones, roughly four fifths of them seen just once. The clonotype comes from a human donor with chronic lymphocytic leukemia. The chain joins TRBV29-1 to TRBJ1-3; no firm D call. The sequenced sample was PBMCs, obtained before ibrutinib treatment. CDR3 in amino acids: CSVEGGNTIYF. CDR3 coding DNA: TGCAGCGTTGAAGGTGGAAACACCATATATTTT.